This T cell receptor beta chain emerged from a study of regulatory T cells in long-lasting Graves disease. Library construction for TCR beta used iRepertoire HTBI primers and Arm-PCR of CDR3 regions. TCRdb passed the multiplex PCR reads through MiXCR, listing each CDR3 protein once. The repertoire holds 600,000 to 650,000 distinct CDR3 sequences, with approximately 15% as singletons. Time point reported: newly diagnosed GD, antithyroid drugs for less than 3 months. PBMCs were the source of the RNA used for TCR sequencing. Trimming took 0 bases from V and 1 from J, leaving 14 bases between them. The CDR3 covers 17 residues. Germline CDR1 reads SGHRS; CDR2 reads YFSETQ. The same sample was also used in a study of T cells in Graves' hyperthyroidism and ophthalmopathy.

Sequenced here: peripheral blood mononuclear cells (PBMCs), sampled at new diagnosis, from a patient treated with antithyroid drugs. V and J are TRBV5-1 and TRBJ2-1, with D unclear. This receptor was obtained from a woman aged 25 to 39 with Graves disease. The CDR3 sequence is CASSLAVDRLSYNEQFF. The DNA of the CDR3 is TGCGCCAGCAGCTTGGCGGTTGATAGATTATCCTACAATGAGCAGTTCTTC. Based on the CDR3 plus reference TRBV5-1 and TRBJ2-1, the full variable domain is KAGVTQTPRYLIKTRGQQVTLSCSPISGHRSVSWYQQTPGQGLQFLFEYFSETQRNKGNFPGRFSGRQFSNSRSEMNVSTLELGDSALYLCASSLAVDRLSYNEQFFGPGTRLTVL.